These 17 T cell receptor beta chains came from one sample sequenced in a study of human T cells and chemical hapten exposure. TCRdb fed the RACE reads into MiXCR, producing one record per CDR3 protein. The sample carries approximately 73,000 distinct CDR3 sequences, approximately 10% recorded once. As to time point: patch test 1, 2 weeks after DPC sensitization. Treatment indicated: therapeutic diphenylcyclopropenone sensitization with weekly scalp DPC. The sample here was whole blood, taken in connection with sensitization to the hapten diphenylcyclopropenone (DPC). Receptors were obtained from a woman aged 45 to 65 with alopecia areata. Some clones in this sample may be carry-over from other donors' samples.

The CDR3 sequence: CASIPRTGYSYEQYF. The CDR3, as DNA: TGCGCCAGCATCCCCCGGACAGGATACTCCTACGAGCAGTACTTC. V is TRBV23-1 and J is TRBJ2-7; 7 bases match TRBD1. TRBV23-1 is labeled an ORF, and its function is uncertain. The CDR3 contains 15 residues. The V segment lost 7 bases and the J segment 0 bases; nucleotides outside the gene matches: 9.

Many counts were recorded for this clonotype. J is TRBJ2-2 and V is TRBV6-1; D tentatively reads TRBD1 or TRBD2 (5 bases each). Germline CDR1 and CDR2: MNHNS and SASEGT. The CDR3 totals 19 residues. Trimming pared 2 bases from V and 0 bases from J, leaving 19 bases between. The chain's CDR3 is CASSEMRGRSNANTGELFF. In nucleotides, the CDR3 is TGTGCCAGCAGTGAAATGAGGGGCCGAAGTAACGCGAACACCGGGGAGCTGTTTTTT.

The chain recombines TRBV29-1 with TRBJ2-5; tentatively, D is TRBD1 or TRBD2 (5 bases each). The CDR3 has 14 amino acids. The V gene's germline CDR1 is SQVTM and CDR2 ANQGSEA. V was trimmed by 2 bases and J by 4 bases, leaving 14 bases between them. CDR3 DNA: TGCAGCGTTGAATTTGGGACGGGATTAGAGACCCAGTACTTC. Protein product: CSVEFGTGLETQYF.

V and J are TRBV12-3 or TRBV12-4 and TRBJ1-2; possibly TRBD1 for D (6 bases). Trimming stripped 6 bases from V and 3 bases from J, with 11 bases between. The CDR3 extends over 13 amino acids. The DNA of the CDR3 is TGTGCCAGCAGCTTGACAGGCGACTATGGCTACACCTTC. Translation: CASSLTGDYGYTF.

This clonotype showed up just a few times. The V call is TRBV5-1, the J call TRBJ1-4, with D possibly matching TRBD1 (5 bases). CDR1 SGHRS and CDR2 YFSETQ come from the germline V gene. CDR3 size: 16 residues. V lost 4 bases and J 4 bases, leaving 17 bases between the germline ends. CDR3 coding DNA: TGCGCCAGCAGCCCGCCTGGCGGGGGACGTAATGAAAAACTGTTTTTT. This encodes CASSPPGGGRNEKLFF. The full variable domain, its missing parts supplied by reference TRBV5-1 and TRBJ1-4, is KAGVTQTPRYLIKTRGQQVTLSCSPISGHRSVSWYQQTPGQGLQFLFEYFSETQRNKGNFPGRFSGRQFSNSRSEMNVSTLELGDSALYLCASSPPGGGRNEKLFFGSGTQLSVL.

This chain connects TRBV20-1 to TRBJ2-5; no reliable D call. V was clipped by 1 base and J by 2 bases, with 11 bases between them. The CDR3 is 14 residues long. The germline V gene encodes CDR1 DFQATT and CDR2 SNEGSKA (reference sequence). The CDR3 region is CSARGAPVQETQYF. The CDR3 DNA reads as TGCAGTGCTAGAGGAGCGCCGGTTCAAGAGACCCAGTACTTC.

This chain connects TRBV3-2 to TRBJ1-1; the D call TRBD1 from the table was never checked on the DNA. TRBV3-2 is a pseudogene. The CDR3 is 16 amino acids. CDR3 in amino acids: CANSPSGLQLNTEAFF. CDR3 DNA sequence: TGTGCCAACAGCCCCTCAGGGTTGCAGCTGAACACTGAAGCTTTCTTT.

This clonotype was observed a few times. Written as DNA, the CDR3 is TGTGCCAGTAACCCCAGACAGGGGGCCCTCTCTGGGGCCAACGTCCTGACTTTC. Protein: CASNPRQGALSGANVLTF. The chain links TRBV19 to TRBJ2-6, with 10 bases lining up with TRBD1. The germline V gene has CDR1 LNHDA and CDR2 SQIVND (reference sequence). The J segment lost 0 bases and the V segment lost 7 bases, leaving 9 bases of the junction unmatched. The CDR3 length is 18 residues. The full variable domain, completed using reference TRBV19 and TRBJ2-6, is DGGITQSPKYLFRKEGQNVTLSCEQNLNHDAMYWYRQDPGQGLRLIYYSQIVNDFQKGDIAEGYSVSREKKESFPLTVTSAQKNPTAFYLCASNPRQGALSGANVLTFGAGSRLTVL.

In its sample, this clonotype was seen a few times. Compared with germline, one end of the junction differs, possibly owing to a read error. The J gene is TRBJ2-7, the V gene TRBV7-7; D perhaps matches TRBD2 (6 bases). Per the germline V gene, CDR1 is SSHAT and CDR2 is FNYEAQ (reference sequence). The CDR3 sequence is 13 residues long. The CDR3 DNA reads as TGTGCTAGCAGCTTAGCGGATCGTGGCGAGCAGTACTTC. It codes for CASSLADRGEQYF. Drawing the rest from reference TRBV7-7 and TRBJ2-7, the complete variable domain is GAGVSQSPRYKVTKRGQDVTLRCDPISSHATLYWYQQALGQGPEFLTYFNYEAQPDKSGLPSDRFSAERPEGSISTLTIQRTEQRDSAMYRCASSLADRGEQYFGPGTRLTVT.

As concerns this clonotype: This sequence may be a read error, since a much larger clone differs from it by one base. The rearrangement links TRBV5-8 to TRBJ1-5, with D uncertain. This CDR3 spans 15 amino acids. Germline CDR1 and CDR2: SGHTS and YDEGEE. CDR3 nucleotides: TGTGCCAGCAGCTCCCAGCTCCGAAGCAAACAGCCCCAGCATTTT. It encodes CASSSQLRSKQPQHF.

The J gene is TRBJ1-5, the V gene TRBV12-3 or TRBV12-4, with D possibly matching TRBD1 (6 bases). Trimming stripped 0 bases from V and 11 bases from J, with 23 bases between. The CDR3 is 17 amino acids. The CDR3 DNA follows: TGTGCCAGCAGTTTAGCACAGGGCGTTGAGGGGAGTATGACCCAGCATTTT. Protein product: CASSLAQGVEGSMTQHF.

This clonotype was counted at least ten times. The J gene is TRBJ2-4, the V gene TRBV14; the D is unclear. Looked up from germline, CDR1 is SGHDN and CDR2 is FVKESK. The CDR3 runs 13 residues. V gave up 1 base and J gave up 9 bases, with 10 bases separating them. The CDR3 DNA reads as TGTGCCAGCAGCCAAGGTCCGGAAAGCATTCAGTACTTC. It codes for CASSQGPESIQYF.

This clonotype was observed a few times. The chain has TRBV5-1 and TRBJ1-2; the D is unclear. Germline CDR1 SGHRS, CDR2 YFSETQ. CDR3 length: 16 amino acids. Trimming removed 4 bases at V and 0 bases at J, with 16 bases between. CDR3 sequence (DNA): TGCGCCAGCAGCCTCTTACCGACACTCGCTAACTATGGCTACACCTTC. Its translation: CASSLLPTLANYGYTF.

The chain employs TRBV20-1 and TRBJ2-3; 10 bases are shared with TRBD2. V was clipped by 3 bases and J by 7 bases; unmatched bases: 7. Germline lookup yields CDR1 DFQATT and CDR2 SNEGSKA (reference sequence). The CDR3 loop spans 14 amino acids. The CDR3 here is CSARKAGGPHTQYF. CDR3 in DNA: TGCAGTGCTAGGAAAGCGGGAGGGCCACATACGCAGTATTTT.

The CDR3 is CASSLEPAGGYTF. CDR3 in DNA: TGTGCCAGCAGCTTGGAACCCGCCGGGGGCTACACCTTC. V and J are TRBV7-9 and TRBJ1-2, with unresolved D. V shed 3 bases and J shed 8 bases, with 13 bases lying between them. The germline gives CDR1 SEHNR, CDR2 FQNEAQ (reference sequence). The CDR3 sequence is 13 residues long.

This clonotype was detected a few times. This rearrangement joins TRBV19 to TRBJ2-7; 10 bases map to TRBD1. In germline, CDR1 is LNHDA, CDR2 SQIVND (reference sequence). CDR3 length equals 15 residues. Unmatched junction bases numbered 10, after V lost 8 bases and J lost 3 bases. The CDR3 reads CASRRKGQGIYEQYF. CDR3 nucleotide sequence: TGTGCCAGTCGCCGCAAGGGACAGGGGATCTACGAGCAGTACTTC.

This clonotype was recorded many times. This chain joins TRBV6-2 or TRBV6-3 and TRBJ2-1; D is perhaps TRBD1 or TRBD2 (5 bases each). CDR3 size: 16 residues. Trimming removed 2 bases from V and 3 bases from J, with 14 bases in between. The germline V gene has CDR1 MNHEY and CDR2 SVGEGT. The CDR3, as DNA: TGTGCCAGCAGTTACGATTTGGGGGAAGGCTACAATGAGCAGTTCTTC. Translating it yields CASSYDLGEGYNEQFF.